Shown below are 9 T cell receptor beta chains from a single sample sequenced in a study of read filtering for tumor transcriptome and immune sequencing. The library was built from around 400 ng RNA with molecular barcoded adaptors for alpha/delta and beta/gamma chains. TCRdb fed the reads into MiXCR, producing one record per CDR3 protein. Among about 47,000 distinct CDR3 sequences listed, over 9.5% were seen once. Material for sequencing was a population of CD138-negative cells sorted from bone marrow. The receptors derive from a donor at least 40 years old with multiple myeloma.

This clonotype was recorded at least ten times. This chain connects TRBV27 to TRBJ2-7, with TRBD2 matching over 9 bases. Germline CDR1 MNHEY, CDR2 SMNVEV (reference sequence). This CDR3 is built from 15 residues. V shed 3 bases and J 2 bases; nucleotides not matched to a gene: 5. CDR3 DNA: TGTGCCAGCAGTTTGACTAGCGGTACACCCTACGAGCAGTACTTC. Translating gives CASSLTSGTPYEQYF.

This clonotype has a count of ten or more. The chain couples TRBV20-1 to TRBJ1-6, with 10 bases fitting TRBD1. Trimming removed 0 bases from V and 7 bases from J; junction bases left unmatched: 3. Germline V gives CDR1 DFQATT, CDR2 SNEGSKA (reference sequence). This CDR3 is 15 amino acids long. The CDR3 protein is CSARDETGGNSPLHF. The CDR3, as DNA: TGCAGTGCTAGAGATGAGACAGGGGGCAATTCACCCCTCCACTTT.

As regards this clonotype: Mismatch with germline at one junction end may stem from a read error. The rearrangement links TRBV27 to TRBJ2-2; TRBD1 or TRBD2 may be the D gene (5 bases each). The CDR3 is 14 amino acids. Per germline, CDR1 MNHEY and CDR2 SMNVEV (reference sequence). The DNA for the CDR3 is TGTGCCAGCAGGCCTTATGTCGGGGCCGGGGAGCCGTTTTTT. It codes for CASRPYVGAGEPFF.

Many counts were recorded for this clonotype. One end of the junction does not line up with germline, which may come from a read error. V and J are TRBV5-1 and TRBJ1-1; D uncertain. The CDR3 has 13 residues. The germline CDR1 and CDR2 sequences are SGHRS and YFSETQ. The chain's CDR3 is CASSLGWNSEAFF. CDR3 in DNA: TGCGCCAGCAGCTTAGGGTGGAACTCTGAAGCCTTCTTT.

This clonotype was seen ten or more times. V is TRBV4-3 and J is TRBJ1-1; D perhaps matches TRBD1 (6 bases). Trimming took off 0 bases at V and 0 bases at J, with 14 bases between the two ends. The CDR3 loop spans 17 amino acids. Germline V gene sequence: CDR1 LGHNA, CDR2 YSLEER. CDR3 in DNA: TGCGCCAGCAGCCAAGATGGAGGCAGGGGTATGAACACTGAAGCTTTCTTT. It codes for CASSQDGGRGMNTEAFF.

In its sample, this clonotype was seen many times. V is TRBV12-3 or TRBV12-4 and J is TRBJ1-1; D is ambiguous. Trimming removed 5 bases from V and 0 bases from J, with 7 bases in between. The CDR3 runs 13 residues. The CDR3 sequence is CASSPQMNTEAFF. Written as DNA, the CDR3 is TGTGCCAGCAGTCCGCAGATGAACACTGAAGCTTTCTTT.

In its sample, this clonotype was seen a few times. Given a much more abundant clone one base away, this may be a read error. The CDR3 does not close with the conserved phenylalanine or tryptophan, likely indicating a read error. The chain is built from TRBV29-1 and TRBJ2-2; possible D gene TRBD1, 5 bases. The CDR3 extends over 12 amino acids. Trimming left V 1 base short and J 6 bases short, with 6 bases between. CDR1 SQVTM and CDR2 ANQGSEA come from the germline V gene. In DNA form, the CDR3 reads TGCAGCGTTGAAGGGGGCTCCGGGGAGCTGTTTTCT. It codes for CSVEGGSGELFS.

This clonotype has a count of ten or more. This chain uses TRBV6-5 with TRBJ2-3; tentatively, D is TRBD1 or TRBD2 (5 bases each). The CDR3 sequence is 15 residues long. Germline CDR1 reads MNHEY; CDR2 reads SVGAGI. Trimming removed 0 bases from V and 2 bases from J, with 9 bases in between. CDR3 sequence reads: CASSYSRGTTDTQYF. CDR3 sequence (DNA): TGTGCCAGCAGTTACTCGAGAGGGACCACAGATACGCAGTATTTT.

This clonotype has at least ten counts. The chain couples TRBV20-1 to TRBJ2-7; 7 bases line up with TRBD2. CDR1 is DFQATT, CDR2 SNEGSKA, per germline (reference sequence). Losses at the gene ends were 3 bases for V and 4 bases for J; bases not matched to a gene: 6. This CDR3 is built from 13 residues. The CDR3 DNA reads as TGCAGTGCTAGGGCGCTAGCGGCTTACGAGCAGTACTTC. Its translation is CSARALAAYEQYF.